This TCR beta chain stems from a study of blood T cell repertoires in COVID-19. TCRdb keeps only in-frame clones here, not all; method: immunoSEQ multiplex PCR. The profile shows approximately 190,000 clones, nearly 90% of them singletons. This clone was seen more than once but under ten times. V was shortened by 1 base and J by 9 bases, with 13 bases between the two germline ends. The CDR3 runs 14 residues. Germline CDR1 and CDR2: SNHLY and FYNNEI. Sequenced sample: peripheral blood. V gene TRBV2 combines with J gene TRBJ2-1; no definite D call. The receptor was isolated from a woman aged 40 to 50 who had recovered from COVID-19. The chain's CDR3 is CASSEDGRSVEQFF. CDR3 DNA sequence: TGTGCCAGCAGTGAAGATGGTAGGAGTGTTGAGCAGTTCTTC. The full variable domain, in which reference TRBV2 and TRBJ2-1 provide the parts outside the CDR3, is EPEVTQTPSHQVTQMGQEVILRCVPISNHLYFYWYRQILGQKVEFLVSFYNNEISEKSEIFDDQFSVERPDGSNFTLKIRSTKLEDSAMYFCASSEDGRSVEQFFGPGTRLTVL.